The table lists the clone carrying this T cell receptor (beta chain) with a count of one. Its antigen is as yet unknown. This sample stems from a study of graft-versus-host responses after intestinal transplantation. Study-wide background: Grafts were multivisceral, liver-intestinal, or isolated intestinal. Recipients uniformly received anti-thymocyte globulin induction, followed by tacrolimus and steroids for approximately 3 years. Study-level results: GvH clones were identified in recipient marrow, with some first appearing in ileum or blood. Some patients had graft-donor T cell macrochimerism, and their allografts showed high graft-versus-host to host-versus-graft clonal ratios.

TCRdb keeps only in-frame clones here, not all; method: immunoSEQ multiplex PCR. The table shows more than 90,000 clones, with approximately 92% occurring only once. The CDR3 extends over 15 amino acids. The chain employs TRBV21-1 and TRBJ2-5; the table calls TRBD1, which could not be checked here. TRBV21-1 is a pseudogene locus. This TCR derives from a human donor who was the organ donor for an intestinal transplant. This specimen was unstimulated CD4+ T cells sorted from spleen or lymph node cells, taken before transplant. The CDR3 here is CASSTMGQDQETQYF. CDR3 bases: TGTGCCAGCAGCACGATGGGACAGGACCAAGAGACCCAGTACTTC.